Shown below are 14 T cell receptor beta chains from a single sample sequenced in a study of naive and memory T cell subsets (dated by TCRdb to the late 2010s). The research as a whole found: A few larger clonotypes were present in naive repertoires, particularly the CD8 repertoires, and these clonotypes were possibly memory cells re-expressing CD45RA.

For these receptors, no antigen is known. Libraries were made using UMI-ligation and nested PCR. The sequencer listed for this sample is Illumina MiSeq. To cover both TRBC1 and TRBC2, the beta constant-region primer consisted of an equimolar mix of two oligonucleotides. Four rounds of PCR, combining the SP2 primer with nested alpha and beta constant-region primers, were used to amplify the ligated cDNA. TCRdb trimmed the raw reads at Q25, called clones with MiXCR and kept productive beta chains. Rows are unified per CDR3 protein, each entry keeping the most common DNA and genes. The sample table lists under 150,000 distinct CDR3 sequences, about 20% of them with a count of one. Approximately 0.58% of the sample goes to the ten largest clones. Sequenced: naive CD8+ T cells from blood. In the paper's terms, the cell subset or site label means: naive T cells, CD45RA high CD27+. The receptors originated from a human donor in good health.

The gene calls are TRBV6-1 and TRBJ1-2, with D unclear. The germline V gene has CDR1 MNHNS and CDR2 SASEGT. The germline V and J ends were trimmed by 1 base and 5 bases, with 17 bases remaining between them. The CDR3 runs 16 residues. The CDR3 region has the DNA TGTGCCAGCAGTGAAGATCTTAGTTCACGGTTATATGGCTACACCTTC. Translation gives CASSEDLSSRLYGYTF.

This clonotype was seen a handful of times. The CDR3 DNA reads TGTGCCAGCAGTTCGGGAGTTTTACAGATCAATGAGCAGTTCTTC. Translation gives CASSSGVLQINEQFF. The chain carries TRBV6-1 and TRBJ2-1; possibly TRBD2 for D (6 bases). The length of the CDR3 is 15 residues. Germline V lookup: CDR1 MNHNS, CDR2 SASEGT. Trimming removed 5 bases from V and 6 bases from J, with 17 bases in between.

The CDR3 reads CASSQTGGANLGEQFF. DNA for the CDR3: TGTGCCAGCTCACAGACAGGGGGGGCGAATCTGGGTGAGCAGTTCTTC. The chain combines TRBV18 with TRBJ2-1, with TRBD1 matching over 9 bases. The CDR3 has 16 residues. After removal of 4 bases from V and 9 bases from J, the junction contained 13 bases not matched to a gene. Germline values: CDR1 KGHSH, CDR2 LQKENI.

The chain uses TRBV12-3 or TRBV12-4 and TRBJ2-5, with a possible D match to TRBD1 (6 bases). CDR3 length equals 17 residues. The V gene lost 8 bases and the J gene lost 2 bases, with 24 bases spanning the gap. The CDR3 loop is CASGPEPLRTEQETQYF. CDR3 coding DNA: TGTGCCAGCGGGCCGGAGCCACTCAGGACAGAACAAGAGACCCAGTACTTC.

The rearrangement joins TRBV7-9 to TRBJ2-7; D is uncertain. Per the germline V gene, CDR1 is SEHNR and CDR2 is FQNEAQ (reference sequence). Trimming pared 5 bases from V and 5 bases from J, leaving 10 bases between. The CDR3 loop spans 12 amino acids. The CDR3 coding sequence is TGTGCCAGCAGCCCGGCGGTAGACGAGCAGTACTTC. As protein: CASSPAVDEQYF. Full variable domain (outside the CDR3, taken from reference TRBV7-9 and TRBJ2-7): DTGVSQNPRHKITKRGQNVTFRCDPISEHNRLYWYRQTLGQGPEFLTYFQNEAQLEKSRLLSDRFSAERPKGSFSTLEIQRTEQGDSAMYLCASSPAVDEQYFGPGTRLTVT.

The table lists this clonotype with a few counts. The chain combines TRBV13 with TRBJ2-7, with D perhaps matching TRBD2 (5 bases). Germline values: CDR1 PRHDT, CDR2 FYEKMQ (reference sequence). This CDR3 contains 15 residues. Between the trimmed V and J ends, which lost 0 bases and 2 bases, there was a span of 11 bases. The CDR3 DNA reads TGTGCCAGCAGCTTAGGCCGGGATTTACCCTACGAGCAGTACTTC. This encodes CASSLGRDLPYEQYF.

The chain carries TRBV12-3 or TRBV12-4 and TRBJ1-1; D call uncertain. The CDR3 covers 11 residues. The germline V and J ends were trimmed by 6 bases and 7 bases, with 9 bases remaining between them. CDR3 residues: CASSSLHEAFF. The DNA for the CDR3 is TGTGCCAGCAGCTCTCTACATGAAGCTTTCTTT.

The CDR3 protein is CASSPIPVGQPQHF. CDR3 coding DNA: TGTGCCAGTAGTCCAATCCCCGTAGGTCAGCCCCAGCATTTT. The chain is built from TRBV19 and TRBJ1-5; D call uncertain. V lost 5 bases and J 6 bases, leaving 14 bases between the germline ends. The CDR3 runs to 14 residues. Germline V gene data show CDR1 as LNHDA and CDR2 as SQIVND (reference sequence).

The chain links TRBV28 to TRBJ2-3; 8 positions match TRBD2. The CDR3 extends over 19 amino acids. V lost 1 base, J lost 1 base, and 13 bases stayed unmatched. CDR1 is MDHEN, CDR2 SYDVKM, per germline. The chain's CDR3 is CASSLSGLVPRSGTDTQYF. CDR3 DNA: TGTGCCAGCAGTTTATCGGGACTAGTCCCCAGGTCGGGCACAGATACGCAGTATTTT.

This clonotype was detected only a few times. CDR3 sequence reads: CASSPVSDVPYEQYF. As DNA, the CDR3 is TGTGCCAGCAGCCCCGTCTCGGATGTTCCCTACGAGCAGTACTTC. The rearrangement links TRBV7-6 to TRBJ2-7; D is undetermined. CDR1 is SGHVS, CDR2 FNYEAQ, per germline. The CDR3 runs 15 residues. V was trimmed by 5 bases and J by 2 bases, leaving 16 bases between them.

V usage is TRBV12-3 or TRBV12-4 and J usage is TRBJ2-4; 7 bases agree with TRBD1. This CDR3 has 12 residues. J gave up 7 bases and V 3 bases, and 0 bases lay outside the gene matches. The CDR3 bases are TGTGCCAGCAGTTTCAGGGGGAACATTCAGTACTTC. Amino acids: CASSFRGNIQYF.

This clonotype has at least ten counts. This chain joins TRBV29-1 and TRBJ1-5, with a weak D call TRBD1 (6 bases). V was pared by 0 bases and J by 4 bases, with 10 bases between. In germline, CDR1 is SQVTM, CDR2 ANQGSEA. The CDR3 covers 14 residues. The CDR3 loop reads CSVEETGGNQPQHF. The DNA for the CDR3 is TGCAGCGTTGAAGAGACAGGAGGGAATCAGCCCCAGCATTTT. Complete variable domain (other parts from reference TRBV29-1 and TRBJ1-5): SAVISQKPSRDICQRGTSLTIQCQVDSQVTMMFWYRQQPGQSLTLIATANQGSEATYESGFVIDKFPISRPNLTFSTLTVSNMSPEDSSIYLCSVEETGGNQPQHFGDGTRLSIL.

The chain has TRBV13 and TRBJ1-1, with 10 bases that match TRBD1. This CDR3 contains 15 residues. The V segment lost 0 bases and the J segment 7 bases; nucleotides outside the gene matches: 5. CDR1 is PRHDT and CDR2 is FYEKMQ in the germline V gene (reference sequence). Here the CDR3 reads CASSLGSTGGVEAFF. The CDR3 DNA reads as TGTGCCAGCAGCTTAGGCTCGACAGGGGGCGTTGAAGCTTTCTTT.

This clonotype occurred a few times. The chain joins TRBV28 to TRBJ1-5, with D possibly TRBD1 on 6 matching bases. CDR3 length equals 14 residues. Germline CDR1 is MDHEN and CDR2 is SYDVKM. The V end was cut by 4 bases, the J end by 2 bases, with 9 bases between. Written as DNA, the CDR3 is TGTGCCAGCAGTTATCAGGGGCGCAATCAGCCCCAGCATTTT. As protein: CASSYQGRNQPQHF.